The sequence of this TCR beta chain was determined in a study of T cell repertoires in cytomegalovirus infection (dated by TCRdb to about 2019). Broadly, across the study: Donor HLA type was relevant to the analysis, because carriage of CMV infection together with the matching HLA type was indicated by public TCR beta signatures.

These reads were obtained on an Illumina HiSeq 1500. TCRdb applied fastp at Q25 and MiXCR to the public reads, then kept only in-frame beta chains. Each CDR3 protein gets just one entry, which takes the most common genes and DNA from the rows behind it. A total of some 280,000 distinct CDR3 sequences appear in this sample, roughly 13% of them only once. The top ten constitute 8.8% of the sample. In the case of this clonotype: It has no known antigen specificity. One base away there is no much larger clone; base qualities are not given.

What the authors observed across the whole study: The ex vivo response was dominated by HLA-C-restricted CMV-specific TCR beta clonotypes, which also provided the single most frequent clonotype in two of eight donors. In both this cohort and an independent cohort of some 370 donors, the cumulative frequency of public TCR beta family members distinguished carriers of CMV infection plus the relevant HLA type.

The CDR3 starts with the cysteine, ends with the phenylalanine, and has 13 residues. The retained sequence is limited to the CDR3, 39 bases, with the frame set at the first base. Trimming removed 10 bases from V and 6 bases from J, leaving 18 bases between the germline ends. Looking up the germline V gene yields CDR1 MNHEY and CDR2 SVGAGI. The chain links TRBV6-5 with TRBJ1-1; 6 matching bases give a weak D call of TRBD1. The source of this sequence is a human donor in good health (CMV status not recorded). Some clones in this sample may be carry-over from other donors' samples. The sequencing input was PBMCs. The DNA reads TGTGCCACCCTGACAGGAACGGCCGCTGAAGCTTTCTTT. The resulting protein is CATLTGTAAEAFF.